The entry below describes one T cell receptor beta chain. Sequencing was performed with immunoSEQ multiplex PCR; in TCRdb, only in-frame clones are kept and a portion is missing. This sample has roughly 1,500,000 clones, with roughly 98.5% found just once. This sample is drawn from a study of shared clonotypes between healthy human individuals. The CDR3 loop spans 12 amino acids. Germline loops: CDR1 SQVTM, CDR2 ANQGSEA. J was trimmed by 7 bases and V by 2 bases; bases with no gene match: 0. Splitting the CD4+ cells yielded a CD45RA+ naive subset and a CD45RA-negative memory subset. This chain connects TRBV29-1 to TRBJ2-4; TRBD1 agrees at 9 bases. Sequenced material: naive CD4+ T cells sorted from blood. Subset described: CD45RA+ positively selected. This clonotype was obtained from a young man in good health. The CDR3 reads CSVETGGNIQYF. The CDR3 region has the DNA TGCAGCGTTGAAACAGGGGGCAACATTCAGTACTTC.